This record concerns one TCR beta chain sequence. The antigen remains unidentified. The data derive from a study of OX40 agonist ivuxolimab in advanced cancers. Study as a whole: Patients achieving partial responses numbered three: one hepatocellular carcinoma case and two cutaneous melanoma cases. Study outcomes and limitations: Compared with others, partial responders at 0.1-3.0 mg/kg displayed clonal expansion among the lowest.

The protocol was immunoSEQ multiplex PCR, while the TCRdb copy is restricted to in-frame clones and leaves out a portion. The repertoire holds about 80,000 clones, with approximately 84% as singletons. The sequence was obtained from an adult with an advanced solid tumor such as melanoma, head and neck, liver or kidney cancer. The input for sequencing was CD4+ or CD8+ T cells sorted from blood, taken in a trial of the OX40 agonist ivuxolimab.

CDR3 protein: CASSPTSGGGTDTQYF. CDR3 nucleotides: TGTGCCAGCAGTCCTACTAGCGGGGGAGGAACAGATACGCAGTATTTT. The chain joins TRBV9 to TRBJ2-3; TRBD2 matches 11 bases. Looked up from germline, CDR1 is SGDLS and CDR2 is YYNGEE. The CDR3 extends over 16 amino acids. The V and J ends lost 5 bases and 3 bases, in that order; junction bases with no gene match: 8.